The clone carrying this T cell receptor (beta chain) has a handful of counts. Its specificity is not known. Combining a sample-barcoded 5' primer with a J-beta primer mix, a second PCR ran for about 7 to 12 cycles. Each TCR beta cDNA got a 12-nucleotide random molecular identifier. TCRdb used MiXCR to reprocess the 5' RACE reads, holding one entry per CDR3 protein. This sample carries about 1.5 million distinct CDR3 sequences, roughly 43% of them seen once, and the ten largest clones take just over 4%. Sample donors were healthy Caucasian individuals that came from Russia, aged about 6 to 100. The amount of total RNA extracted per sample was at least 5.5 micrograms. These data belong to a study of blood T cells in healthy people across ages. Study findings and constraints: CMV status of donors was not determined, possibly confounding expanded clonotype changes.

The CDR3 has 15 residues. V was pared by 0 bases and J by 2 bases, with 10 bases between. Germline loops: CDR1 SGDLS, CDR2 YYNGEE. The sequence derives from a woman between 18 and 30 years old in good health. The sequenced sample was blood. The chain joins TRBV9 to TRBJ2-3, with D possibly matching TRBD2 (6 bases). CDR3 region: CASSVAGLFTDTQYF. The CDR3, as DNA: TGTGCCAGCAGCGTAGCGGGACTCTTCACAGATACGCAGTATTTT.